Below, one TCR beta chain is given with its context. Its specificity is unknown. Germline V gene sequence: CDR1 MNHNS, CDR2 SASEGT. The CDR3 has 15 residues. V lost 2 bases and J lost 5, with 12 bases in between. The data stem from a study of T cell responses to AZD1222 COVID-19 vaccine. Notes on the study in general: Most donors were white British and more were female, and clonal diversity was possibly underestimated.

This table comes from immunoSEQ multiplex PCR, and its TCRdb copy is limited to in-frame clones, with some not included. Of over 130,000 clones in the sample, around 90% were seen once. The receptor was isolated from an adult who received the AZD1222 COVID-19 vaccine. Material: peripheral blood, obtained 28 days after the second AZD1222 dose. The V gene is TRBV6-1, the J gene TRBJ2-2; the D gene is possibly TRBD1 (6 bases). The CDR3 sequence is CASSEKGERTGELFF. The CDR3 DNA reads TGTGCCAGCAGTGAAAAGGGGGAAAGAACCGGGGAGCTGTTTTTT.